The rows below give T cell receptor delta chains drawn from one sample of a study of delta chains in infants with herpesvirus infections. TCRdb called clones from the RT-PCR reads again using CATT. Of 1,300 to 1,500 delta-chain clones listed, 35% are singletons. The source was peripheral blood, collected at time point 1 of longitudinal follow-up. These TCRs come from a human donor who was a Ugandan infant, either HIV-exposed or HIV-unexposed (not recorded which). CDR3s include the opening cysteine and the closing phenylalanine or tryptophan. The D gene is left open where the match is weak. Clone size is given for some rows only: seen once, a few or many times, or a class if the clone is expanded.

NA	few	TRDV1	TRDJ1	CALGELPSYTDKLIF	TGTGCTCTTGGGGAACTCCCGTCCTACACCGATAAACTCATCTTT
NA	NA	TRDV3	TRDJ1	CAFKRLPTAAWGISQGANDKLIF	TGTGCCTTTAAGAGGCTTCCTACGGCGGCTTGGGGGATAAGCCAAGGGGCTAACGATAAACTCATCTTT
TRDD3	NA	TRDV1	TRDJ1	CALGEVSWGIRWYTDKLIF	TGTGCTCTTGGGGAAGTTAGCTGGGGGATACGGTGGTACACCGATAAACTCATCTTT
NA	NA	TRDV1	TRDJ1	CALGAHLGTDKLIF	TGTGCTCTTGGGGCCCACTTAGGGACCGATAAACTCATCTTT
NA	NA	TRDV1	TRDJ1	CALGPAFLPIWGTYTDKLIF	TGTGCTCTTGGACCGGCCTTCCTTCCTATCTGGGGGACGTACACCGATAAACTCATCTTT
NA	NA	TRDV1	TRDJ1	CALGAKYTDKLIF	TGTGCTCTTGGGGCTAAGTACACCGATAAACTCATCTTT
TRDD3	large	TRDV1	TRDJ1	CALGESPLRGIPYTDKLIF	TGTGCTCTTGGGGAATCCCCCCTACGGGGGATACCGTACACCGATAAACTCATCTTT
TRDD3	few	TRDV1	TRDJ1	CALGEQGSLRLGDVSTDKLIF	TGTGCTCTTGGGGAACAAGGAAGCCTACGACTGGGGGATGTCAGCACCGATAAACTCATCTTT
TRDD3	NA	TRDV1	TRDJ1	CALGELKGKRGMIVYTDKLIF	TGTGCTCTTGGGGAACTAAAGGGGAAAAGGGGGATGATAGTATACACCGATAAACTCATCTTT
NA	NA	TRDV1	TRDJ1	CALGELGPGVEYTDKLIF	TGTGCTCTTGGGGAACTTGGTCCTGGGGTGGAGTACACCGATAAACTCATCTTT
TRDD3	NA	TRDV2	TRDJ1	CACDTVLGDTYTDKLIF	TGTGCCTGTGACACCGTACTGGGGGATACGTACACCGATAAACTCATCTTT
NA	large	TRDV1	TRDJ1	CALGAIGERVGVLTDKLIF	TGTGCTCTTGGGGCTATAGGGGAAAGGGTGGGGGTCCTCACCGATAAACTCATCTTT
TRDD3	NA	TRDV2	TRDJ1	CACTGGYYGDKLIF	TGTGCCTGTACTGGGGGATACTACGGCGATAAACTCATCTTT
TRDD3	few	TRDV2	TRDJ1	CACDTLLGDTHTDKLIF	TGTGCCTGTGACACCTTGCTGGGGGATACGCACACCGATAAACTCATCTTT
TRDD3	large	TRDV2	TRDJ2	CACDILGDTAQLFF	TGTGCCTGTGACATACTGGGGGATACAGCACAACTCTTCTTT
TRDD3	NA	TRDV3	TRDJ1	CAFRGPFPDWGRTDKLIF	TGTGCCTTTCGGGGCCCCTTTCCGGACTGGGGGAGAACCGATAAACTCATCTTT